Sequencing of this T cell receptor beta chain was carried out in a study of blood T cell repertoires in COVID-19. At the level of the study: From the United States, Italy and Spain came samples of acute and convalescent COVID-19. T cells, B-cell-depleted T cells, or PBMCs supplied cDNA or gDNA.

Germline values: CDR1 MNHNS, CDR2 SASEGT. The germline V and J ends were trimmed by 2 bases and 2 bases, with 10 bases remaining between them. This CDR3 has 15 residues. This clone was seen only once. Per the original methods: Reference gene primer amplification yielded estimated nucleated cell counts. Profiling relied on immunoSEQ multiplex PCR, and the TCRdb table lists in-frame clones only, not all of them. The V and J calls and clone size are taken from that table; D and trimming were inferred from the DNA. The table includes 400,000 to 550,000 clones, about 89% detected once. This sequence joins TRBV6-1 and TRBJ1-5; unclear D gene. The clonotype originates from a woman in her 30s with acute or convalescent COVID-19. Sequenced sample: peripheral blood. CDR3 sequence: CASSEYFEGNQPQHF. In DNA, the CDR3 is TGTGCCAGCAGTGAATACTTTGAGGGCAATCAGCCCCAGCATTTT.